The T cell receptor beta chain described here comes from a study of CD4+ T cells in melanoma. Study outcomes and limitations: Diverse differentiation states were reported for melanoma neoantigen-specific CD4+ T cells. CD8+ T cell, macrophage and B cell function reportedly correlated with neoantigen-specific CD4+ T cells.

The repertoire was sequenced with immunoSEQ multiplex PCR; TCRdb's copy has only in-frame clones and lacks some. Among 13,000 to 15,000 clones listed, under 80% were seen once. Details on this clone: Its matching antigen is unknown.

Germline loops: CDR1 MRHNA, CDR2 SNTAGT. Trimming removed 4 bases from V and 11 bases from J, with 27 bases in between. The CDR3 runs to 17 residues. Source material: cells from a culture (not recorded whether cultured in vitro). This TCR was recovered from a human donor with melanoma. This chain joins TRBV6-4 and TRBJ1-5; the D gene is possibly TRBD1 (6 bases). The CDR3: CASSGRFIGGPWEAQHF. The CDR3 DNA reads as TGTGCCAGCAGTGGGCGGTTTATCGGGGGGCCTTGGGAGGCCCAGCATTTT.